This record looks at one T cell receptor (beta chain) sequence and its context. The antigen remains unidentified. The data were obtained in a study of T cell repertoires in cytomegalovirus infection. Study as a whole: Selection of CMV epitopes for the study included recently identified HLA-C-restricted and well-studied HLA-B-restricted ones. CMV infection plus the matching HLA type was flagged by public TCR beta signatures.

The CDR3 sequence is 15 residues long. V was pared by 0 bases and J by 2 bases, with 1 base of the junction left unmatched. Germline V gene lookup returns CDR1 SNHLY and CDR2 FYNNEI. TCRdb re-called the reads with MiXCR, one entry per CDR3 protein. The sample shows roughly 100,000 distinct CDR3 sequences, approximately 45% of them seen only once. Study-level results: The ex vivo response showed dominance by HLA-C-restricted CMV-specific TCR beta clonotypes.

The chain recombines TRBV2 with TRBJ2-5; 9 bases fit TRBD2. Sequenced here: CD8+ T cells from cultured PBMCs, sampled from culture after CMV antigen stimulation. The sequence was collected from a human donor in good health (CMV status not recorded). Some clones in this sample may be carry-over from other donors' samples. CDR3: CASSEARGGQETQYF. As DNA, the CDR3 is TGTGCCAGCAGTGAAGCGCGGGGGGGACAAGAGACCCAGTACTTC. Variable domain in full (rest from reference TRBV2 and TRBJ2-5): EPEVTQTPSHQVTQMGQEVILRCVPISNHLYFYWYRQILGQKVEFLVSFYNNEISEKSEIFDDQFSVERPDGSNFTLKIRSTKLEDSAMYFCASSEARGGQETQYFGPGTRLLVL.